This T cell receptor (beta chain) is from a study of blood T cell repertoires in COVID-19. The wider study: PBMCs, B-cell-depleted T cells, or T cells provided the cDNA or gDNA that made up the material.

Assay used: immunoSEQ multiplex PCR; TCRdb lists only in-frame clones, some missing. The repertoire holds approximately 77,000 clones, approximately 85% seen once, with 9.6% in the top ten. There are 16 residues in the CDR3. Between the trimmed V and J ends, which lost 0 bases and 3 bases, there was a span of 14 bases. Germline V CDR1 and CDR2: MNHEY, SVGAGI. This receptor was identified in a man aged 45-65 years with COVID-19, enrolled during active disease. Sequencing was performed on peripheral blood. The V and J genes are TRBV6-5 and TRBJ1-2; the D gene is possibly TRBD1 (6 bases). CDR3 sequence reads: CASSYSRLQGYYGYTF. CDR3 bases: TGTGCCAGCAGTTACTCGAGACTACAGGGTTACTATGGCTACACCTTC.